These T cell receptor beta chains were read from a single sample in a study of vaccination and CD4 T cells after COVID-19. For these TCRs, the target antigens are not known. TCRdb used MiXCR to reprocess the PCR reads, holding one entry per CDR3 protein. The sample carries more than 13,000 distinct CDR3 sequences, approximately 29% recorded once. Source material: cultured CD4+ T cells from blood. These receptors originate from a human donor with COVID-19. The CDR3 runs from the conserved cysteine through the conserved F or W. A D gene is named only where the DNA matches it firmly. Only part of the rows carry a size: once, few, many, or a class if the clone is expanded.

-	TRBV6-1	TRBJ2-7	-	CASSEAQWGVGEQYF	TGTGCCAGCAGTGAAGCGCAATGGGGGGTAGGCGAGCAGTACTTC
TRBD2	TRBV11-3	TRBJ2-1	once	CASSLVAGGNNEQFF	TGTGCCAGCAGCTTAGTTGCGGGGGGTAACAATGAGCAGTTCTTC
TRBD2	TRBV7-8	TRBJ2-3	few	CASSLLAGSDTQYF	TGTGCCAGCAGCCTCCTAGCGGGATCAGATACGCAGTATTTT
-	TRBV28	TRBJ1-1	-	CASSQWTLLDTEAFF	TGTGCCAGCAGCCAGTGGACACTTCTGGACACTGAAGCTTTCTTT
-	TRBV19	TRBJ1-2	-	CASTFDTYYGYTF	TGTGCCAGTACCTTCGATACTTACTATGGCTACACCTTC
-	TRBV12-3/TRBV12-4	TRBJ1-5	-	CASRGDGRDPQHF	TGTGCCAGCAGGGGCGACGGACGGGATCCCCAGCATTTT
-	TRBV11-2	TRBJ2-7	-	CASSLAGAQAQQYF	TGTGCCAGCAGCTTAGCGGGCGCACAGGCCCAGCAGTACTTC
-	TRBV14	TRBJ1-2	-	CASSPVRVGQAIAF	TGTGCCAGCAGCCCAGTCAGAGTAGGGCAGGCCATCGCCTTC
TRBD1	TRBV5-1	TRBJ1-6	-	CASSPGTGNGSPLHF	TGCGCCAGCAGCCCAGGGACAGGGAACGGTTCACCCCTCCACTTT
-	TRBV27	TRBJ1-6	-	CASSFRGESPLHF	TGTGCCAGCAGTTTCCGCGGGGAATCGCCCCTCCACTTT
-	TRBV7-2	TRBJ1-2	medium-sized	CASSLEYGRGGYTF	TGTGCCAGCAGCTTAGAATATGGGCGGGGTGGCTACACCTTC
-	TRBV12-3/TRBV12-4	TRBJ2-7	-	CASSPRTDYEQYF	TGTGCCAGCAGTCCCAGGACAGACTACGAGCAGTACTTC
TRBD1	TRBV7-8	TRBJ2-7	few	CASSSRDSSYEQYF	TGTGCCAGCAGCTCCCGGGACAGCTCCTACGAGCAGTACTTC
-	TRBV2	TRBJ1-6	-	CASSLRGNRDNSPLHF	TGTGCCAGCAGCCTGAGGGGGAACAGGGACAATTCACCCCTCCACTTT
TRBD1	TRBV18	TRBJ1-3	large	CASLRTGGNTIYF	TGTGCCAGCCTAAGGACAGGAGGAAACACCATATATTTT
TRBD2	TRBV7-2	TRBJ2-1	-	CASSLFYSGGAKHEQFF	TGTGCCAGCAGCTTATTTTATAGCGGGGGGGCTAAGCATGAGCAGTTCTTC
-	TRBV30	TRBJ2-1	-	CAWVGRDEQFF	TGTGCCTGGGTTGGACGGGATGAGCAGTTCTTC
-	TRBV5-8	TRBJ2-7	once	CASSGTYSYEQYF	TGTGCCAGCAGTGGGACTTACTCCTACGAGCAGTACTTC
-	TRBV5-4	TRBJ1-5	few	CASSLGGGAGSNQPQHF	TGTGCCAGCAGCTTGGGGGGCGGGGCAGGCTCGAATCAGCCCCAGCATTTT
TRBD2	TRBV12-3/TRBV12-4	TRBJ2-3	-	CASSLGSWFTSGGARSDTQYF	TGTGCCAGCAGCTTAGGTTCCTGGTTTACTAGCGGGGGGGCTCGGTCAGATACGCAGTATTTT
TRBD1	TRBV20-1	TRBJ1-5	medium-sized	CSATGDRTNINQPQHF	TGCAGTGCTACCGGGGACAGAACTAATATCAATCAGCCCCAGCATTTT
-	TRBV6-1	TRBJ2-7	-	CASRSSGSSSYEQYF	TGTGCCAGCAGATCTTCAGGGTCAAGCTCCTACGAGCAGTACTTC
-	TRBV28	TRBJ1-1	few	CASGGDAMNTEAFF	TGTGCCAGCGGAGGGGACGCAATGAACACTGAAGCTTTCTTT
-	TRBV6-1	TRBJ1-5	few	CASSPPGETRSQHF	TGTGCCAGCAGTCCCCCCGGGGAGACAAGGTCCCAGCATTTT
TRBD1	TRBV28	TRBJ2-7	few	CASVTGGPDYEQYF	TGTGCCAGCGTAACAGGGGGCCCCGACTACGAGCAGTACTTC
-	TRBV7-2	TRBJ2-3	few	CASRVGLGPQDTQYF	TGTGCCAGCAGGGTGGGGTTGGGGCCGCAGGATACGCAGTATTTT
-	TRBV20-1	TRBJ1-1	few	CSARNGGGRTEAFF	TGCAGTGCTAGAAACGGGGGGGGGCGCACTGAAGCTTTCTTT
-	TRBV7-3	TRBJ2-2	few	CASSLLGPAGELFF	TGTGCCAGCAGCTTACTCGGCCCCGCGGGGGAGCTGTTTTTT
-	TRBV19	TRBJ1-2	-	CASRDTGSYGYTF	TGTGCCAGTCGGGACACAGGGAGCTATGGCTACACCTTC
-	TRBV7-2	TRBJ2-1	-	CASSLLEGRDNGQFF	TGTGCCAGCAGCTTACTCGAGGGGCGGGACAATGGGCAGTTCTTC
TRBD1	TRBV20-1	TRBJ1-5	medium-sized	CSARGTGSQPQHF	TGCAGTGCTAGAGGGACAGGGTCTCAGCCCCAGCATTTT
TRBD2	TRBV11-3	TRBJ2-3	-	CASSYGGGSRTDTQYF	TGTGCCAGCAGTTACGGGGGGGGTAGTCGCACAGATACGCAGTATTTT
TRBD2	TRBV11-2	TRBJ2-3	-	CASTPGQGFSGGVDTQYF	TGTGCCAGCACCCCCGGTCAGGGCTTTAGCGGGGGGGTGGATACGCAGTATTTT
-	TRBV5-1	TRBJ1-2	once	CASSEDSDPNYGYTF	TGCGCCAGCAGCGAAGACAGCGACCCAAACTATGGCTACACCTTC
TRBD1	TRBV7-2	TRBJ2-7	-	CASSLGTGTSYEQYF	TGTGCCAGCAGCCTGGGGACAGGTACCTCCTACGAGCAGTACTTC
-	TRBV4-3	TRBJ2-1	-	CASSQVSGVHNEQFF	TGCGCCAGCAGCCAAGTCAGCGGAGTACACAATGAGCAGTTCTTC
TRBD1	TRBV6-1	TRBJ2-2	-	CASGRQGESGELFF	TGTGCCAGCGGACGACAGGGGGAAAGCGGGGAGCTGTTTTTT
TRBD1	TRBV11-3	TRBJ2-2	-	CASSYRQGGITGELFF	TGTGCCAGCAGCTATCGACAGGGGGGAATCACCGGGGAGCTGTTTTTT